This entry lists 26 T cell receptor beta chains sequenced from one sample in a study of blood T cell repertoires in COVID-19. The protocol was immunoSEQ multiplex PCR, while the TCRdb copy is restricted to in-frame clones and leaves out a portion. The sample lists 50,000 or so clones, approximately 85% occurring once. Input material: peripheral blood. These TCRs come from a woman of 80 years or more with acute or convalescent COVID-19.

The chain links TRBV28 to TRBJ2-1; 8 nucleotides agree with TRBD1. CDR3 length equals 14 residues. Germline assignment: CDR1 MDHEN and CDR2 SYDVKM. Losses at the gene ends were 6 bases for V and 6 bases for J; bases not matched to a gene: 7. CDR3 residues: CASSRTGTINEQFF. In DNA form, the CDR3 reads TGTGCCAGCAGCAGGACAGGGACGATCAATGAGCAGTTCTTC.

This clone was picked up one time. This rearrangement joins TRBV19 to TRBJ2-1; 7 bases map to TRBD2. There are 15 residues in the CDR3. Germline trimming cut 7 bases from V and 4 bases from J; bases unmatched to any gene: 10. CDR1 is LNHDA, CDR2 SQIVND, per germline (reference sequence). This CDR3 is CASIGRVSGYNEQFF. CDR3 bases: TGTGCCAGTATAGGGAGGGTATCAGGGTACAATGAGCAGTTCTTC.

This chain uses TRBV5-4 with TRBJ2-1; D remains unclear. The ends were cut back, 3 bases at V and 4 bases at J, with 8 bases in the middle. CDR1 is SGHNT, CDR2 YYREEE, per germline (reference sequence). CDR3 size: 13 residues. CDR3 DNA sequence: TGTGCCAGCAGCTCCGCCGGTTACAATGAGCAGTTCTTC. Encoded protein: CASSSAGYNEQFF.

In the case of this clone: At one end the junction does not follow the germline gene, possibly because of a read error. The chain recombines TRBV2 with TRBJ1-4; 10 bases are a match to TRBD1. The CDR3 is 15 residues long. Germline V gene lookup returns CDR1 SNHLY and CDR2 FYNNEI. The CDR3 sequence: CASREDRGRGEKLFF. The CDR3 bases are TGTGCCAGCAGGGAAGACAGGGGGCGCGGTGAAAAACTGTTTTTT.

The chain joins TRBV21-1 to TRBJ2-5; TRBD1 is the table's D call, not checked against the DNA. TRBV21-1 is deemed a pseudogene. The CDR3 covers 14 residues. In nucleotides, the CDR3 is TGTGCCAGCAGCACCCGGGACAGGGTTGGGACCCAGTACTTC. Translating it yields CASSTRDRVGTQYF.

This clone was counted only a few times. The chain combines TRBV11-2 with TRBJ2-5; a weak D match, TRBD1 (6 bases). The CDR3 extends over 15 amino acids. Germline values: CDR1 SGHAT, CDR2 FQNNGV. V was shortened by 3 bases and J by 5 bases, with 16 bases between the two germline ends. The DNA for the CDR3 is TGTGCCAGCAGCTTCGTTCAGGGTCAGGGGGAGACCCAGTACTTC. As protein: CASSFVQGQGETQYF.

This chain links TRBV3-1 (or the pseudogene TRBV3-2) with TRBJ1-1; 7 bases align to TRBD1. The V and J ends lost 3 bases and 1 base, in that order; junction bases with no gene match: 5. The CDR3 loop spans 15 amino acids. The germline V gene has CDR1 LGHDT and CDR2 YNNKEL (reference sequence). The CDR3 coding sequence is TGTGCCAGCAGCCAGTCAGGGGGGAAGAACACTGAAGCTTTCTTT. Protein sequence: CASSQSGGKNTEAFF.

The rearrangement joins TRBV10-1 to TRBJ1-5; D is perhaps TRBD1 (5 bases). The CDR3 is made up of 13 amino acids. Per germline, CDR1 WNHNN and CDR2 SYGVQD (reference sequence). The germline V and J ends were trimmed by 2 bases and 6 bases, with 8 bases remaining between them. The CDR3 nucleotides are TGCGCCAGCAGTGAGCCCGGGGGTCAGCCCCAGCATTTT. As protein: CASSEPGGQPQHF.

The chain recombines TRBV7-3 with TRBJ2-5; tentative D call: TRBD2 (7 bases). CDR3 length equals 16 residues. V lost 0 bases to trimming and J lost 5 bases, with 16 bases between them. CDR1 SGHTA and CDR2 FQGTGA come from the germline V gene. The CDR3 protein is CASSLTGGGVPETQYF. CDR3 in DNA: TGTGCCAGCAGCTTAACTGGCGGGGGCGTCCCCGAGACCCAGTACTTC.

This clone was seen once. The V gene is TRBV29-1, the J gene TRBJ1-1, with 7 bases that match TRBD1. Losses at the gene ends were 3 bases for V and 1 base for J; bases not matched to a gene: 5. Looked up from germline, CDR1 is SQVTM and CDR2 is ANQGSEA. The CDR3 consists of 14 residues. The CDR3 loop is CSVDPHRGNTEAFF. The CDR3 coding sequence is TGCAGCGTTGATCCTCACAGGGGGAACACTGAAGCTTTCTTT.

The V gene is TRBV11-2, the J gene TRBJ2-5; D gene ambiguous. Germline CDR1 SGHAT, CDR2 FQNNGV. Trimming took off 5 bases at V and 0 bases at J, with 4 bases between the two ends. The CDR3 is 12 residues long. The CDR3, as DNA: TGTGCCAGCAGCCGGTACCAAGAGACCCAGTACTTC. Protein sequence: CASSRYQETQYF. Drawing the rest from reference TRBV11-2 and TRBJ2-5, the complete variable domain is EAGVAQSPRYKIIEKRQSVAFWCNPISGHATLYWYQQILGQGPKLLIQFQNNGVVDDSQLPKDRFSAERLKGVDSTLKIQPAKLEDSAVYLCASSRYQETQYFGPGTRLLVL.

The genes are TRBV6-2 or TRBV6-3 and TRBJ1-5; the D gene is possibly TRBD1 (6 bases). CDR1 is MNHEY and CDR2 is SVGEGT in the germline V gene. The CDR3 covers 16 residues. The germline V and J ends were trimmed by 6 bases and 3 bases, with 18 bases remaining between them. The CDR3 bases are TGTGCCAGCAGCCCTAGGGGGGGCCGGTTCAATCAGCCCCAGCATTTT. As protein: CASSPRGGRFNQPQHF.

V and J are TRBV14 and TRBJ2-7; TRBD1 matches 9 bases. The CDR3 totals 24 residues. J was trimmed by 3 bases and V by 4 bases; bases with no gene match: 34. CDR1 and CDR2 from the germline V gene are SGHDN and FVKESK. CDR3 in amino acids: CASSPIPPDTFSESKTGGIYEQYV. In DNA form, the CDR3 reads TGTGCCAGCAGCCCCATTCCCCCCGACACCTTTTCGGAGTCCAAGACAGGGGGAATCTACGAGCAGTACGTC.

The rearrangement links TRBV12-3 or TRBV12-4 to TRBJ2-7, with a weak D call TRBD2 (5 bases). Trimming took 7 bases from V and 3 from J, leaving 7 bases between them. This CDR3 region has 11 residues. CDR3 sequence: CASMAGYEQYF. In DNA, the CDR3 is TGTGCCAGCATGGCGGGCTACGAGCAGTACTTC.

This clone was observed once. V is TRBV18 and J is TRBJ2-3; tentatively, D is TRBD2 (6 bases). This CDR3 is built from 16 residues. The germline V gene has CDR1 KGHSH and CDR2 LQKENI. The V gene lost 2 bases and the J gene lost 0 bases, with 12 bases spanning the gap. CDR3: CASSPGSSGSTDTQYF. CDR3 DNA: TGTGCCAGCTCACCAGGTAGTAGCGGTAGCACAGATACGCAGTATTTT. Variable domain in full (rest from reference TRBV18 and TRBJ2-3): NAGVMQNPRHLVRRRGQEARLRCSPMKGHSHVYWYRQLPEEGLKFMVYLQKENIIDESGMPKERFSAEFPKEGPSILRIQQVVRGDSAAYFCASSPGSSGSTDTQYFGPGTRLTVL.

There are a few counts of this clone. The chain has TRBV2 and TRBJ2-7; D may be TRBD2 (6 bases). The germline V gene encodes CDR1 SNHLY and CDR2 FYNNEI. CDR3 length: 15 residues. V lost 3 bases and J 1 base, leaving 13 bases between the germline ends. CDR3 coding DNA: TGTGCCAGCAGTGAGCGGGGTGAAGGGTCCTACGAGCAGTACTTC. Translating it yields CASSERGEGSYEQYF.

This clone has only a few counts. The J gene is TRBJ1-2, the V gene TRBV5-4; 8 bases are a match to TRBD1. The CDR3 extends over 14 amino acids. V dropped 1 base and J dropped 4; count of bases not matched to a gene: 3. Germline assignment: CDR1 SGHNT and CDR2 YYREEE (reference sequence). Written as DNA, the CDR3 is TGTGCCAGCAGCTTGTGGACAGGGACCTATGGCTACACCTTC. It specifies CASSLWTGTYGYTF.

This sequence joins TRBV27 and TRBJ1-1; unclear D gene. This CDR3 region has 15 residues. Germline assignment: CDR1 MNHEY and CDR2 SMNVEV (reference sequence). V lost 6 bases and J lost 0, with 14 bases in between. The CDR3 spells CASRMRQYMNTEAFF. DNA of the CDR3: TGTGCCAGCAGAATGAGACAATACATGAACACTGAAGCTTTCTTT.

This clone occurred a few times. The chain links TRBV2 to TRBJ2-2, with 9 positions matching TRBD2. The trim removed 7 bases at V and 0 bases at J, leaving 6 bases unmatched. The length of the CDR3 is 16 residues. The germline CDR1 and CDR2 sequences are SNHLY and FYNNEI. CDR3 region: CASTLRLAANTGELFF. The CDR3 region has the DNA TGTGCCAGCACCCTTAGACTAGCGGCGAACACCGGGGAGCTGTTTTTT.

The genes are TRBV3-1 (or the pseudogene TRBV3-2) and TRBJ2-5; 11 bases line up with TRBD2. The CDR3 is made up of 15 amino acids. The germline gives CDR1 LGHDT, CDR2 YNNKEL (reference sequence). V was clipped by 3 bases and J by 7 bases; unmatched bases: 7. Here the CDR3 reads CASSQSRLAGRTQYF. In nucleotides, the CDR3 is TGTGCCAGCAGCCAGAGCCGACTAGCGGGACGGACCCAGTACTTC.

The chain uses TRBV5-1 and TRBJ2-3; 10 bases fit TRBD2. The CDR3 consists of 16 residues. Germline-derived CDR1 and CDR2 are SGHRS and YFSETQ. The V gene end was trimmed by 1 base and the J gene end by 4 bases; junction bases not matched to a gene: 6. CDR3 amino acids: CASSLFLAGAADTQYF. The CDR3 DNA reads TGCGCCAGCAGCTTGTTCCTAGCGGGAGCCGCAGATACGCAGTATTTT.

The CDR3 coding sequence is TGTGCCAGCAGCTTATCCGCAGGGACAACTAATGAAAAACTGTTTTTT. Protein sequence: CASSLSAGTTNEKLFF. This chain uses TRBV7-2 with TRBJ1-4; possibly TRBD1 for D (5 bases). Trimming took off 2 bases at V and 0 bases at J, with 10 bases between the two ends. CDR1 and CDR2 (germline): SGHTA, FQGNSA. CDR3 length: 16 residues.

V and J are TRBV7-8 and TRBJ1-1; no definite D call. The CDR3 is 13 residues long. Deletions cut 5 bases from V and 0 bases from J, with 7 bases between. The germline CDR1 and CDR2 sequences are SGHVS and FQNEAQ. The chain's CDR3 is CASSLTLNTEAFF. The CDR3, as DNA: TGTGCCAGCAGCCTAACTTTGAACACTGAAGCTTTCTTT. Looking up the rest from reference TRBV7-8 and TRBJ1-1 gives the full variable domain: GAGVSQSPRYKVAKRGQDVALRCDPISGHVSLFWYQQALGQGPEFLTYFQNEAQLDKSGLPSDRFFAERPEGSVSTLKIQRTQQEDSAVYLCASSLTLNTEAFFGQGTRLTVV.

The J gene is TRBJ1-4, the V gene TRBV19; no clear D gene. This CDR3 region has 15 residues. CDR1 and CDR2 (germline): LNHDA, SQIVND (reference sequence). The V gene lost 1 base and the J gene lost 8 bases, with 14 bases spanning the gap. DNA for the CDR3: TGTGCCAGTAGTATAGTCCGGGGTATAAGCGAAAAACTGTTTTTT. Amino acids: CASSIVRGISEKLFF.

The chain combines TRBV5-5 with TRBJ2-1; TRBD1 aligns across 7 bases. With V trimmed by 4 bases and J by 6 bases, 7 bases remained unmatched. The CDR3 is 14 residues long. The V gene's germline CDR1 is SGHKS and CDR2 YYEKEE (reference sequence). CDR3 bases: TGTGCCAGCAGCCTCGGACAGGCGGGCAATGAGCAGTTCTTC. Protein product: CASSLGQAGNEQFF. The variable domain in full, completed from reference TRBV5-5 and TRBJ2-1, reads DAGVTQSPTHLIKTRGQQVTLRCSPISGHKSVSWYQQVLGQGPQFIFQYYEKEERGRGNFPDRFSARQFPNYSSELNVNALLLGDSALYLCASSLGQAGNEQFFGPGTRLTVL.

V is TRBV7-2 and J is TRBJ2-7; 7 positions agree with TRBD2. With V trimmed by 1 base and J by 6 bases, 3 bases remained unmatched. Germline CDR1 and CDR2: SGHTA and FQGNSA. There are 13 residues in the CDR3. CDR3 in amino acids: CASSLGGGVEQYF. The CDR3 DNA follows: TGTGCCAGCAGCTTAGGGGGGGGTGTCGAGCAGTACTTC. Full variable domain (outside the CDR3, taken from reference TRBV7-2 and TRBJ2-7): GAGVSQSPSNKVTEKGKDVELRCDPISGHTALYWYRQSLGQGLEFLIYFQGNSAPDKSGLPSDRFSAERTGGSVSTLTIQRTQQEDSAVYLCASSLGGGVEQYFGPGTRLTVT.